Detailed here is one TCR beta chain. The antigen is unknown. The sample is drawn from a study of blood T cells in healthy people across ages. As for the study in general: Per every two T cells, about one barcoded beta molecule was captured by template switching.

Staff drew approximately 9.1 milliliters of peripheral blood from each donor. Findings and caveats of the study: Those diversity estimates obtained from one million T cells were thought to be underestimates.

PCR was performed a second time for about 7 to 11 cycles using a sample-barcoded 5' primer and a J-beta primer mix. Each cDNA molecule, via a template-switch adaptor with 12 random nucleotides, was tagged. TCRdb fed the 5' RACE reads into MiXCR, producing one record per CDR3 protein. The sample includes 650,000 to 1,000,000 distinct CDR3 sequences, about half seen only once; the top ten take 18%. The CDR3 extends over 15 amino acids. Trimming shortened V by 1 base and J by 2 bases, and 9 bases separated the two germline ends. The V call is TRBV12-3 or TRBV12-4, the J call TRBJ1-3; D is possibly TRBD1 (5 bases). The receptor comes from a man older than 75 in good health. The sample taken for sequencing was blood. CDR3 nucleotide sequence: TGTGCCAGCAGTTTAGGGACGGGGGCTGGAAACACCATATATTTT. It specifies CASSLGTGAGNTIYF.